The T cell receptor (beta chain) under discussion was sequenced for a study of blood T cells in healthy people across ages. Study results and caveats: Long-lived and aged donors differed, with more naive CD4+ cells and higher diversity in the long-lived.

This CDR3 spans 13 amino acids. Deletions cut 1 base from V and 6 bases from J, with 9 bases between. As concerns this clonotype: Antigen unknown.

The second PCR ran roughly 7 to 12 cycles with a sample-barcoded 5' primer and J-beta primers. TCRdb re-called the 5' RACE reads through MiXCR, storing one row per CDR3 protein. The sample consists of fewer than 2,000,000 distinct CDR3 sequences, roughly 32% of them appearing once. This sequence originates from a woman in her twenties or thirties in good health. The sample taken for sequencing was blood. The chain recombines TRBV12-3 or TRBV12-4 with TRBJ1-2; D may be TRBD1 (5 bases). The CDR3 DNA follows: TGTGCCAGCAGTTTAGTACGGGGGGATGGCTACACCTTC. Translation: CASSLVRGDGYTF.